These 12 T cell receptor beta chains share one sample of origin, sequenced in a study of blood T cell repertoires in COVID-19. TCRdb's copy holds only in-frame clones and misses some; the assay was immunoSEQ multiplex PCR. The profile shows hundreds of thousands of clones, roughly nine tenths of them singletons. The sequenced sample was PBMCs or T cells enriched from blood (not recorded which). These receptor sequences come from a man aged 55 to 70 who had recovered from COVID-19.

This clone was recorded once. This rearrangement joins TRBV7-9 to TRBJ2-1; 8 positions match TRBD1. V was clipped by 3 bases and J by 7 bases; unmatched bases: 5. Germline V lookup: CDR1 SEHNR, CDR2 FQNEAQ (reference sequence). The length of the CDR3 is 14 residues. The CDR3 DNA follows: TGTGCCAGCAGCTTGACAGGGGATTCAAATGAGCAGTTCTTC. Amino acid sequence: CASSLTGDSNEQFF. Looking up the rest from reference TRBV7-9 and TRBJ2-1 gives the full variable domain: DTGVSQNPRHKITKRGQNVTFRCDPISEHNRLYWYRQTLGQGPEFLTYFQNEAQLEKSRLLSDRFSAERPKGSFSTLEIQRTEQGDSAMYLCASSLTGDSNEQFFGPGTRLTVL.

CDR3 DNA sequence: TGTGCCAGCAGCTTTGCCTTGGCTAACACCGGGGAGCTGTTTTTT. Translating it yields CASSFALANTGELFF. The chain is built from TRBV5-8 and TRBJ2-2, with unresolved D. Per germline, CDR1 SGHTS and CDR2 YDEGEE. This CDR3 contains 15 residues. V was trimmed by 2 bases and J by 2 bases, leaving 10 bases between them.

The genes are TRBV3-1 (or the pseudogene TRBV3-2) and TRBJ1-4, with D possibly TRBD1 on 5 matching bases. CDR3 length equals 16 residues. In germline, CDR1 is LGHDT, CDR2 YNNKEL (reference sequence). V was trimmed by 6 bases and J by 8 bases, leaving 22 bases between them. The CDR3 DNA sequence: TGTGCCAGCAGTCGAAGTGCAGGGAGGGTTGGGGAAAAACTGTTTTTT. It translates to CASSRSAGRVGEKLFF.

This clone was observed a handful of times. V gene TRBV4-2 combines with J gene TRBJ1-2; D is uncertain. This CDR3 has 14 amino acids. CDR1 is LGHNA, CDR2 YNFKEQ, per germline. V shed 0 bases and J shed 8 bases, with 13 bases lying between them. The CDR3 region is CASSQDQAIGGYTF. Here the CDR3 DNA reads TGTGCCAGCAGCCAAGATCAGGCTATTGGAGGCTACACCTTC.

The CDR3 nucleotides read TGTGCCATCAGTCAGGGGAGCACCTACGAGCAGTACTTC. Translated, it gives CAISQGSTYEQYF. The chain carries TRBV10-3 and TRBJ2-7; perhaps TRBD1 as D (6 bases). Germline values: CDR1 ENHRY, CDR2 SYGVKD. CDR3 length equals 13 residues. V was trimmed by 5 bases and J by 2 bases, leaving 10 bases between them.

This chain uses TRBV18 with TRBJ2-7, with D possibly matching TRBD1 (8 bases). Germline loops: CDR1 KGHSH, CDR2 LQKENI. V was trimmed by 3 bases and J by 4 bases, leaving 13 bases between them. The CDR3 contains 14 residues. The CDR3 reads CASSPTGGGYEQYF. The DNA of the CDR3 is TGTGCCAGCTCACCCACAGGGGGGGGTTACGAGCAGTACTTC.

The genes are TRBV30 and TRBJ2-2, with TRBD1 as a possible D gene (5 bases). The CDR3 runs to 15 residues. Trimming left V 2 bases short and J 4 bases short, with 14 bases between. Germline CDR1 is GTSNPN and CDR2 is SVGIG (reference sequence). The CDR3 loop is CAWSPRVQGTGELFF. Written as DNA, the CDR3 is TGTGCCTGGAGTCCCAGAGTCCAGGGCACCGGGGAGCTGTTTTTT.

The genes are TRBV3-1 (or the pseudogene TRBV3-2) and TRBJ2-3; the D is unclear. CDR1 and CDR2 from the germline V gene are LGHDT and YNNKEL (reference sequence). Trimming left V 1 base short and J 8 bases short, with 7 bases between. The CDR3 is 12 residues long. The CDR3 DNA follows: TGTGCCAGCAGCCAAGTCCCGCGTACGCAGTATTTT. This encodes CASSQVPRTQYF.

J is TRBJ2-1 and V is TRBV7-2, with a weak D call TRBD1 (5 bases). Trimming cost V 0 bases and J 2 bases, with 8 bases left between them. Germline V gene lookup returns CDR1 SGHTA and CDR2 FQGNSA. This CDR3 comprises 15 residues. CDR3 sequence reads: CASSLAGLTYNEQFF. CDR3 sequence (DNA): TGTGCCAGCAGCTTAGCGGGGCTTACCTACAATGAGCAGTTCTTC.

The V gene is TRBV5-6, the J gene TRBJ1-1, with 8 bases aligning to TRBD1. V lost 2 bases, J lost 6 bases, and 6 bases stayed unmatched. The CDR3 has 14 residues. The germline V gene has CDR1 SGHDT and CDR2 YYEEEE. CDR3 loop: CASSFRTGRAEAFF. As DNA, the CDR3 is TGTGCCAGCAGCTTTCGGACAGGGCGGGCTGAAGCTTTCTTT.

The CDR3 spells CAWGTGDGQPQHF. For the CDR3, the DNA is TGTGCCTGGGGGACAGGGGACGGTCAGCCCCAGCATTTT. V and J are TRBV30 and TRBJ1-5, with 10 bases fitting TRBD1. V lost 5 bases and J lost 6; bases outside the gene matches: 4. CDR1 is GTSNPN, CDR2 SVGIG, per germline (reference sequence). The CDR3 loop spans 13 amino acids.

This clone is a singleton in its sample. The V and J genes are TRBV14 and TRBJ2-1; 8 bases are a match to TRBD2. This CDR3 region has 14 residues. Trimming removed 4 bases from V and 7 bases from J; junction bases left unmatched: 6. Germline-derived CDR1 and CDR2 are SGHDN and FVKESK. The DNA for the CDR3 is TGTGCCAGCAGCCTAAGCGGGAGCTGGAATGAGCAGTTCTTC. Its translation is CASSLSGSWNEQFF.